Described below is a single TCR beta chain sequence and its context. The CDR3 covers 15 residues. Germline CDR1 MNHEY, CDR2 SMNVEV (reference sequence). V was pared by 4 bases and J by 3 bases, with 4 bases of the junction left unmatched. All enrollees were roughly 18 to 95 years old and from approximately 25 US areas. Among Cohort 3 donors, those recovered had two negative PCRs, clearance, or symptom resolution. The data stem from a study of blood T cell repertoires in COVID-19. Turning to the study itself: The United States, Italy and Spain provided the acute and convalescent COVID-19 samples.

In the study's own analysis: The assay estimated nucleated cells by amplifying reference gene primers. Sequencing used immunoSEQ multiplex PCR; TCRdb keeps in-frame clones, though not all of them. The V and J calls and the clone size are those of that table, but D and trimming were determined from the DNA. The sample has 150,000 or so clones, roughly 85% seen once. This receptor was taken from a woman in her forties or fifties who had recovered from COVID-19. Sequenced input: PBMCs or T cells enriched from blood (not recorded which). V usage is TRBV27 and J usage is TRBJ2-1; TRBD2 matches 9 bases. This CDR3 reads CASSSPAGGYNEQFF. CDR3 in DNA: TGTGCCAGCAGTTCCCCAGCGGGGGGCTACAATGAGCAGTTCTTC.